This TCR beta chain was found in a study of blood T cell repertoires in COVID-19. The V end lost 9 bases, the J end lost 0 bases, and 6 bases lay between the germline ends. The germline CDR1 and CDR2 sequences are SGDLS and YYNGEE. There are 12 residues in the CDR3. Only in-frame clones appear in the TCRdb table, and some are missing; sequencing was by immunoSEQ multiplex PCR. The sample records about 280,000 clones, about 85% being singletons. The sequencing input was PBMCs or T cells enriched from blood (not recorded which). V gene TRBV9 combines with J gene TRBJ2-2; D gene uncertain. The clonotype originates from a woman in her fifties or sixties who had recovered from COVID-19. The CDR3 DNA reads TGTGCCACGGAGTCGAACACCGGGGAGCTGTTTTTT. It translates to CATESNTGELFF.